These 6 T cell receptor beta chains originate from one sample sequenced in a study of response to subunit inactivated influenza vaccine. TCRdb passed the RT-PCR reads through MiXCR, listing each CDR3 protein once. The profile shows about 570,000 distinct CDR3 sequences, over 9% of them singletons. These data also formed part of another study, on T cells expressing NK-cell markers. That report adds: Template switching by 5'RACE with UMIs generated the TCR beta cDNA.

The sample here was PBMCs from blood, taken on the day of vaccination. These receptor sequences come from a man in his fifties who received an inactivated influenza vaccine.

This chain links TRBV7-2 with TRBJ2-3; possibly TRBD1 for D (6 bases). This CDR3 has 15 amino acids. Germline V gene data show CDR1 as SGHTA and CDR2 as FQGNSA. V shed 0 bases and J shed 8 bases, with 15 bases lying between them. Here the CDR3 reads CASSLAGQPAGTQYF. The DNA for the CDR3 is TGTGCCAGCAGCTTAGCTGGACAGCCGGCGGGTACGCAGTATTTT. The full variable domain, with the rest looked up from reference TRBV7-2 and TRBJ2-3, is GAGVSQSPSNKVTEKGKDVELRCDPISGHTALYWYRQSLGQGLEFLIYFQGNSAPDKSGLPSDRFSAERTGGSVSTLTIQRTQQEDSAVYLCASSLAGQPAGTQYFGPGTRLTVL.

V gene TRBV11-2 combines with J gene TRBJ2-5; the D is unclear. The CDR3 length is 15 residues. V was pared by 0 bases and J by 2 bases, with 10 bases between. CDR1 and CDR2 (germline): SGHAT, FQNNGV. CDR3 residues: CASSLESYDQETQYF. The CDR3 DNA is TGTGCCAGCAGCTTAGAGTCCTATGATCAAGAGACCCAGTACTTC. Together with reference TRBV11-2 and TRBJ2-5, the CDR3 gives the full variable domain: EAGVAQSPRYKIIEKRQSVAFWCNPISGHATLYWYQQILGQGPKLLIQFQNNGVVDDSQLPKDRFSAERLKGVDSTLKIQPAKLEDSAVYLCASSLESYDQETQYFGPGTRLLVL.

This clonotype was counted a few times. The chain couples TRBV29-1 to TRBJ2-1; TRBD1 is a possible D gene (6 bases). Germline CDR1 reads SQVTM; CDR2 reads ANQGSEA. The V and J ends lost 2 bases and 3 bases respectively, with 17 bases between them. CDR3 length: 16 amino acids. CDR3 nucleotide sequence: TGCAGCGTTGAAAGGGGACGGGGACAAAGCTACAATGAGCAGTTCTTC. Its translation is CSVERGRGQSYNEQFF.

The chain has TRBV7-2 and TRBJ2-5; 10 positions match TRBD2. The CDR3 is 14 residues long. Unmatched junction bases numbered 4, after V lost 5 bases and J lost 4 bases. Germline V gives CDR1 SGHTA, CDR2 FQGNSA. The CDR3 DNA reads as TGTGCCAGCAGCAATCTAGCGGGAGCAGAGACCCAGTACTTC. Its protein product is CASSNLAGAETQYF.

The rearrangement uses TRBV6-5 and TRBJ1-5, with 8 nucleotides matching TRBD1. The CDR3 is 16 residues long. Germline assignment: CDR1 MNHEY and CDR2 SVGAGI. J gave up 0 bases and V 0 bases, and 1 base lay outside the gene matches. CDR3 DNA sequence: TGTGCCAGCAGTTACTCAACAGGGGGTAGCAATCAGCCCCAGCATTTT. It encodes CASSYSTGGSNQPQHF.

This clonotype was counted between two and nine times. V is TRBV6-1 and J is TRBJ1-5, with 10 nucleotides matching TRBD1. Germline V CDR1 and CDR2: MNHNS, SASEGT. The CDR3 length is 18 residues. V lost 5 bases to trimming and J lost 2 bases; unmatched junction nucleotides: 12. Here the CDR3 reads CASSTGTGAFGGNQPQHF. CDR3 DNA sequence: TGTGCCAGCAGTACCGGGACAGGGGCGTTCGGAGGCAATCAGCCCCAGCATTTT.